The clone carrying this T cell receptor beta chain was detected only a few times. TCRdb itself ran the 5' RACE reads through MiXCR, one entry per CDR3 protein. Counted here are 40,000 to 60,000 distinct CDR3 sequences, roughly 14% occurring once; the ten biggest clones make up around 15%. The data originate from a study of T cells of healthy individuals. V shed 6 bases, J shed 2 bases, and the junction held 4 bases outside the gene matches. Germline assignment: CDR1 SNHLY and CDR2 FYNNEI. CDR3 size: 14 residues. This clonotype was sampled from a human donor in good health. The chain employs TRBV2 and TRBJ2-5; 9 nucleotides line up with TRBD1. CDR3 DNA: TGTGCCAGCAGAGAGACAGGGGGACAAGAGACCCAGTACTTC. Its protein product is CASRETGGQETQYF.